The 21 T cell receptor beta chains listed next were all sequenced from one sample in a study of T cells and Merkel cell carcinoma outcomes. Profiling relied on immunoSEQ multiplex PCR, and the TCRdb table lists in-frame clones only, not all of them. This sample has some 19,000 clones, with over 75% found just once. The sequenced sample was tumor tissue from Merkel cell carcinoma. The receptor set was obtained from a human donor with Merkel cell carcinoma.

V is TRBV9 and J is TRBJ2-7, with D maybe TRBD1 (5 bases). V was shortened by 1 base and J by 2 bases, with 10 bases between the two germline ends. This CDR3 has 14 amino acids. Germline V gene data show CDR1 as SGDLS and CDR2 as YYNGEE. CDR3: CASSVSQGPYEQYF. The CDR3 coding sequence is TGTGCCAGCAGCGTATCTCAGGGCCCCTACGAGCAGTACTTC.

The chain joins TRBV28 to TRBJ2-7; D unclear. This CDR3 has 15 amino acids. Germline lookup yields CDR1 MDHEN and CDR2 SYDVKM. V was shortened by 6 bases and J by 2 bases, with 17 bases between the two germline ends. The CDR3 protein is CASSARTRFPYEQYF. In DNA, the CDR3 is TGTGCCAGCAGCGCTAGAACGCGTTTTCCCTACGAGCAGTACTTC.

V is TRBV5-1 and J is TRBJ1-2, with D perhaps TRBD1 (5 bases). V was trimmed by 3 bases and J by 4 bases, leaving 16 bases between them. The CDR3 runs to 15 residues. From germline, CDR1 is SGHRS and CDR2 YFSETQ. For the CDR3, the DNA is TGCGCCAGCAGCTGGGGGGAGAATCCGGCCTATGGCTACACCTTC. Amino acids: CASSWGENPAYGYTF.

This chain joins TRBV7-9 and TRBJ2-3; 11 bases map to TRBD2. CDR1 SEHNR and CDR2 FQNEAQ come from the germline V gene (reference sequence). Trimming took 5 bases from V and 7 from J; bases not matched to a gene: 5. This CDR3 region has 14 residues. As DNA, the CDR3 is TGTGCCAGCAGCCCGGGACTAGCGGCAAATACGCAGTATTTT. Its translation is CASSPGLAANTQYF.

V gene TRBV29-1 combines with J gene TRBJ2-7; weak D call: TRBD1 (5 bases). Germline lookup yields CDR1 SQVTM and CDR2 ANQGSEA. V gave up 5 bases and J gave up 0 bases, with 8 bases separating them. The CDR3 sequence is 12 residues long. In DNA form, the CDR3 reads TGCAGCGTTAGGGGCATCTCCTACGAGCAGTACTTC. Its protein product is CSVRGISYEQYF.

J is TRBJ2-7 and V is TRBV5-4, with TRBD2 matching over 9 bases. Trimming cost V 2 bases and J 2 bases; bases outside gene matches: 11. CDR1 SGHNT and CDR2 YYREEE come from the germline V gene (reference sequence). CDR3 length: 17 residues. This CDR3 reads CASSLSLGASGTYEQYF. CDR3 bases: TGTGCCAGCAGCTTATCCCTTGGGGCTAGCGGGACCTACGAGCAGTACTTC.

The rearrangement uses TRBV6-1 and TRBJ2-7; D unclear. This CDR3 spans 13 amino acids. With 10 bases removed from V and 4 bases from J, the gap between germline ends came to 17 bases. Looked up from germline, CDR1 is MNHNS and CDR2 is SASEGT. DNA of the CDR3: TGTGCCACCGCTGACGGCCGATTGTACGAGCAGTACTTC. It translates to CATADGRLYEQYF.

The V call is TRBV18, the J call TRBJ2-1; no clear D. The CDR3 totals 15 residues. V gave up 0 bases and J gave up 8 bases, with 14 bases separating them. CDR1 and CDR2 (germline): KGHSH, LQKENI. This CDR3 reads CASSPPRRPRDEQFF. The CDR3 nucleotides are TGTGCCAGCTCACCACCGCGCAGGCCTAGGGATGAGCAGTTCTTC. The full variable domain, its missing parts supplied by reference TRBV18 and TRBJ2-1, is NAGVMQNPRHLVRRRGQEARLRCSPMKGHSHVYWYRQLPEEGLKFMVYLQKENIIDESGMPKERFSAEFPKEGPSILRIQQVVRGDSAAYFCASSPPRRPRDEQFFGPGTRLTVL.

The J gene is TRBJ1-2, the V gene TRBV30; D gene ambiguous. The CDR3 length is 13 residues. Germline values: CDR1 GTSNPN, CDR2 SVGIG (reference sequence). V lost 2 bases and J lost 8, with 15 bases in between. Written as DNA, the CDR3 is TGTGCCTGGAGTTACCCGAGGTCCCGGGGCTACACCTTC. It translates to CAWSYPRSRGYTF.

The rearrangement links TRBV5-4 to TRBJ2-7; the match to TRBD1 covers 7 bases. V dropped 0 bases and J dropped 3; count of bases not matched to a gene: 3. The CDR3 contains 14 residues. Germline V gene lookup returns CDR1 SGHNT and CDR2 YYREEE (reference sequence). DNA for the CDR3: TGTGCCAGCAGCTTGGATCCAGGGGGCTACGAGCAGTACTTC. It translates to CASSLDPGGYEQYF.

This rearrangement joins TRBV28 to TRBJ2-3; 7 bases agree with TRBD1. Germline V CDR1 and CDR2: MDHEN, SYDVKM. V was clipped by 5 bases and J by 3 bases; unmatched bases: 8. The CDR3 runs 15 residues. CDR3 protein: CASSRRGQPTDTQYF. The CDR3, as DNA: TGTGCCAGCAGTAGACGGGGACAGCCTACAGATACGCAGTATTTT.

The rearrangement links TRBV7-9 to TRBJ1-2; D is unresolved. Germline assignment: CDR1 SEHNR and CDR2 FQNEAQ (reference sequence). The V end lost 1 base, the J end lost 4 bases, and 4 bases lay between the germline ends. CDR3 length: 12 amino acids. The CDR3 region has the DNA TGTGCCAGCAGCTTAGAAGTCTATGGCTACACCTTC. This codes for CASSLEVYGYTF.

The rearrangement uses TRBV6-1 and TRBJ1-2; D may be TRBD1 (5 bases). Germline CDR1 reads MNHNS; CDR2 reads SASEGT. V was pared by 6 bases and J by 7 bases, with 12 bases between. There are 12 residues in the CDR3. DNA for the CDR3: TGTGCCAGCAGCCACGAGGGGCTTGGCTACACCTTC. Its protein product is CASSHEGLGYTF.

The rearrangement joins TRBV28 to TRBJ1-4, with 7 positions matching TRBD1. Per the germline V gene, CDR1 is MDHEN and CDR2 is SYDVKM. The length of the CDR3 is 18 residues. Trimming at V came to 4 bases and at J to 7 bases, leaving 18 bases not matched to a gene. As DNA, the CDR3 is TGTGCCAGCAGTTCGGAGGTGAAGGGGGCGAGGAGGGTTGAAAAACTGTTTTTT. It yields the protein CASSSEVKGARRVEKLFF. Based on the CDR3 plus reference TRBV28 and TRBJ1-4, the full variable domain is DVKVTQSSRYLVKRTGEKVFLECVQDMDHENMFWYRQDPGLGLRLIYFSYDVKMKEKGDIPEGYSVSREKKERFSLILESASTNQTSMYLCASSSEVKGARRVEKLFFGSGTQLSVL.

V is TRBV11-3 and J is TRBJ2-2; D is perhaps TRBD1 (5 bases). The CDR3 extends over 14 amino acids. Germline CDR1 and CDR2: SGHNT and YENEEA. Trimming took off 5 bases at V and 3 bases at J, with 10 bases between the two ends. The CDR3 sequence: CASSLDSHTGELFF. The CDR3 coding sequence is TGTGCCAGCAGCCTCGACAGTCACACCGGGGAGCTGTTTTTT.

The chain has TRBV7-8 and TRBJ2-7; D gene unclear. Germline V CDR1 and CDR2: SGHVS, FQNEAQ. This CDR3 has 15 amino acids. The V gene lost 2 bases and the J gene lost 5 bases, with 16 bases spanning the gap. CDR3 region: CASSLSTPLVDEQYF. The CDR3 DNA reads TGTGCCAGCAGCTTAAGCACACCTCTGGTCGACGAGCAGTACTTC.

CDR3 in amino acids: CASSLAGPNTEAFF. The CDR3 DNA reads TGTGCCAGCAGCTTGGCAGGGCCGAACACTGAAGCTTTCTTT. The rearrangement uses TRBV5-8 and TRBJ1-1; maybe TRBD1 (5 bases). In germline, CDR1 is SGHTS, CDR2 YDEGEE. Trimming stripped 0 bases from V and 1 base from J, with 7 bases between. CDR3 length equals 14 residues.

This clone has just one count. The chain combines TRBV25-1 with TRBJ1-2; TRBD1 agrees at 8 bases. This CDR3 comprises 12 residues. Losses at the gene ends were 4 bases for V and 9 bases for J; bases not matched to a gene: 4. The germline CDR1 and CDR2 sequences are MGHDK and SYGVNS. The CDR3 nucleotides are TGTGCCAGCAGTGCCCAGGGGGCTAGCTACACCTTC. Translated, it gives CASSAQGASYTF.

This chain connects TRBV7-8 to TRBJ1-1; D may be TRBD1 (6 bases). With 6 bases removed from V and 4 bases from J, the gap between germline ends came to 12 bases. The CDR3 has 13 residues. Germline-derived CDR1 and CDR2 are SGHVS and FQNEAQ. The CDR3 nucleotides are TGTGCCAGCAGTGAGGGGGGCATCACTGAAGCTTTCTTT. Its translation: CASSEGGITEAFF.

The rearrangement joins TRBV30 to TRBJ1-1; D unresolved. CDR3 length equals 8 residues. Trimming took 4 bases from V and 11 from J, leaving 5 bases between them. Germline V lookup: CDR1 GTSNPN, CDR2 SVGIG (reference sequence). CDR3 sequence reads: CAWNLAFF. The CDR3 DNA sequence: TGTGCCTGGAATCTCGCTTTCTTT. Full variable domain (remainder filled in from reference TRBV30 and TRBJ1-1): SQTIHQWPATLVQPVGSPLSLECTVEGTSNPNLYWYRQAAGRGLQLLFYSVGIGQISSEVPQNLSASRPQDRQFILSSKKLLLSDSGFYLCAWNLAFFGQGTRLTVV.

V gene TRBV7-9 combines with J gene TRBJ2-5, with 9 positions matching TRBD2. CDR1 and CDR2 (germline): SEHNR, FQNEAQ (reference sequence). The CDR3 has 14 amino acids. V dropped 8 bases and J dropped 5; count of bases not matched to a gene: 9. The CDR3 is CASGLLAGVETQYF. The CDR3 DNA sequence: TGTGCCAGCGGCCTGTTAGCGGGAGTTGAGACCCAGTACTTC.